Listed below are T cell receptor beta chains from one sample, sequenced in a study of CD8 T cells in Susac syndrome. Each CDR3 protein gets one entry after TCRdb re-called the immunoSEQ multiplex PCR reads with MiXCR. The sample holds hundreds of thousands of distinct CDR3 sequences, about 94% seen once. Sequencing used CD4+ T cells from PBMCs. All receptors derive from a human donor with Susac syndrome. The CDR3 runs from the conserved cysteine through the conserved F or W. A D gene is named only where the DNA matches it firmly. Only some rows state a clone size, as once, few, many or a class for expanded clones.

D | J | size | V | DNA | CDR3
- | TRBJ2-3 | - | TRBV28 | TGTGCCAGCAGTTTAACCCGGCCAGGCGGTACGCAGTATTTT | CASSLTRPGGTQYF
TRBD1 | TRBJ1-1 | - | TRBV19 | TGTGCCAGTAGTATGGGACAGAAAGCTTTCTTT | CASSMGQKAFF
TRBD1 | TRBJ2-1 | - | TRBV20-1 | TGCAGTGCTAGCGGGGACAGGGGGCCTGAGCAGTTCTTC | CSASGDRGPEQFF
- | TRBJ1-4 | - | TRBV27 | TGTGCCAGCAGTTTAAATGGCGGGAAACTGTTTTTT | CASSLNGGKLFF
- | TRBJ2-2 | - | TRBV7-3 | TGTGCCAGCAGCTTACGTCCTCCCACCGGGGAGCTGTTTTTT | CASSLRPPTGELFF
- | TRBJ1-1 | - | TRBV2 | TGTGCCAGCAGTGACTTGGGGGGTACAACTGAAGCTTTCTTT | CASSDLGGTTEAFF
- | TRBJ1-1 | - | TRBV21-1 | TGTGCCAGCAGCAAAGCGGAACGTCAACAGGCTGAAGCTTTCTTT | CASSKAERQQAEAFF
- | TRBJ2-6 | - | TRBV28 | TGTGCCAGCAGTCCCAGGGTTGTGCGCGCCAACGTCCTGACTTTC | CASSPRVVRANVLTF
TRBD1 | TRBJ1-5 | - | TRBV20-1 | TGCAGTGCTATGACAGGGGGCGAACAGCCCCAGCATTTT | CSAMTGGEQPQHF
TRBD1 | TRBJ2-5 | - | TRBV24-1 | TGTGCCACCAGGGACAGGGTCCAAGAGACCCAGTACTTC | CATRDRVQETQYF
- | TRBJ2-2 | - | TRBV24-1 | TGTGCCACCAGTGATTCCCGGACGGAAAACACCGGGGAGCTGTTTTTT | CATSDSRTENTGELFF
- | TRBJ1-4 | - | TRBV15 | TGTGCCACCAGCCCGGGACTTCAAGTAAATGAAAAACTGTTTTTT | CATSPGLQVNEKLFF
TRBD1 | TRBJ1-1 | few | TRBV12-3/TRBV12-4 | TGTGCCAGCAGTTGGACAGGGGGCTTGAACACTGAAGCTTTCTTT | CASSWTGGLNTEAFF
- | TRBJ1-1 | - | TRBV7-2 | TGTGCCAGCAGCCGCGAGGTTCTGAACACTGAAGCTTTCTTT | CASSREVLNTEAFF
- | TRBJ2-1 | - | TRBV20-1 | TGCAGTGCTACCCCGCCCCAGCGAAGCAATGAGCAGTTCTTC | CSATPPQRSNEQFF
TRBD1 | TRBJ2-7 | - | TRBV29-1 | TGCAGCGCCGGACAGGGCTACTACGAGCAGTACTTC | CSAGQGYYEQYF
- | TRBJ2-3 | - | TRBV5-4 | TGTGCCAGCAGCTTGTTCGGATTTAGCACAGATACGCAGTATTTT | CASSLFGFSTDTQYF
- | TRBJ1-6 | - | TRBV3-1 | TGTGCCAGCAGCCTTCCGGGAAGTCGAGAGGGTTCACCCCTCCACTTT | CASSLPGSREGSPLHF
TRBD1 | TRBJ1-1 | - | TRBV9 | TGTGCCAGCAGCCTTGGACAGGGCCAATTGAACACTGAAGCTTTCTTT | CASSLGQGQLNTEAFF
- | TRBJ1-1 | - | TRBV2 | TGTGCCAGCAGTGAATCCGGGACCCTGAACACTGAAGCTTTCTTT | CASSESGTLNTEAFF
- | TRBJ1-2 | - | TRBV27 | TGTGCCAGCGGAGGCTCGGATGGCTACACCTTC | CASGGSDGYTF
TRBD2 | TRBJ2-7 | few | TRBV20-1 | TGCAGTGCTGGGGGACTAGCGGGTTCCTACGAGCAGTACTTC | CSAGGLAGSYEQYF
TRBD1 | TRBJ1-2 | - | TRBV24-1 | TGTGCCACAAGACAGGGAATTATAGGTGGCTACACCTTC | CATRQGIIGGYTF
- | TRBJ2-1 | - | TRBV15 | TGTGCCACCAGCAGAGATTTCGGGGCCAATGAGCAGTTCTTC | CATSRDFGANEQFF
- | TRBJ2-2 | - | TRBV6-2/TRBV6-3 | TGTGCCAGCAGGCTTCCAGGACAACCTAACACCGGGGAGCTGTTTTTT | CASRLPGQPNTGELFF
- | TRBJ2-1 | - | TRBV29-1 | TGCAGCGTCCCGGGGCCGTCCTACAATGAGCAGTTCTTC | CSVPGPSYNEQFF
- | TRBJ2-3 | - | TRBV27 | TGTGCCAGCAGTTCCTCGGGCCTGGCTAGCACAGATACGCAGTATTTT | CASSSSGLASTDTQYF
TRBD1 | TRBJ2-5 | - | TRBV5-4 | TGTGCCAGCAGCTTGCCCTTAACAGGGGCAGAGACCCAGTACTTC | CASSLPLTGAETQYF
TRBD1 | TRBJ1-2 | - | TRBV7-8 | TGTGCCAGCAGCCCCAGGGACAGGGGATATGGCTACACCTTC | CASSPRDRGYGYTF
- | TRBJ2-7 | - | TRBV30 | TGTGCCTGGAGTTTCCGTCCCGTTCCCTACGAGCAGTACTTC | CAWSFRPVPYEQYF
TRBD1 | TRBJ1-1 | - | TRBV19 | TGTGCCAGTAGCAACAGGGGCATGAACACTGAAGCTTTCTTT | CASSNRGMNTEAFF
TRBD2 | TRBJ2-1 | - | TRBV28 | TGTGCCAGCAGTCTAGCGGGGGCGCCATCCAATGAGCAGTTCTTC | CASSLAGAPSNEQFF
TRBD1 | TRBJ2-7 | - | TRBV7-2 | TGTGCCAGCAGCCACTGGGACAGTCCTACCTACGAGCAGTACTTC | CASSHWDSPTYEQYF
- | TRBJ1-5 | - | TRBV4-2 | TGTGCCAGCAGCCAAGAGGCCGGCAATCAGCCCCAGCATTTT | CASSQEAGNQPQHF
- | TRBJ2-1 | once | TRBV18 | TGTGCCAGCTCACCGACCCACAATGAGCAGTTCTTC | CASSPTHNEQFF
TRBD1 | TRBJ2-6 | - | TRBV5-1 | TGCGCCAGCAGCTCGGACAGGCCCTCTGGGGCCAACGTCCTGACTTTC | CASSSDRPSGANVLTF
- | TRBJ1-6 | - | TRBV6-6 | TGTGCCAGCAGTTACGGTTCACCCCTCCACTTT | CASSYGSPLHF
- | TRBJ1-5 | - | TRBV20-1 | TGCAGTGCTAGAGATACAGGGAGCGGGCAGCCCCAGCATTTT | CSARDTGSGQPQHF
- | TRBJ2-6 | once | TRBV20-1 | TGCAGTGCTAGAGATCTGGGCGGCCGCGGGGCCAACGTCCTGACTTTC | CSARDLGGRGANVLTF
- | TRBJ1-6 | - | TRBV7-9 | TGTGCCAGCAGCTTAACAGAAAATTCACCCCTCCACTTT | CASSLTENSPLHF
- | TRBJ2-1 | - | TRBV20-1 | TGCAGTGCTAGGCAGACTTACTCCTACAATGAGCAGTTCTTC | CSARQTYSYNEQFF
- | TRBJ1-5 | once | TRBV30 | TGTGCCTGGAGTGCTTTGGGAGGGGAGAGGGAGCCCCAGCATTTT | CAWSALGGEREPQHF
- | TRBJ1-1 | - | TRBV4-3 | TGCGCCAGCAGCCAAGAGAGGGGTACTGAAGCTTTCTTT | CASSQERGTEAFF
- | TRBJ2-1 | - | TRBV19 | TGTGCCAGTACCGCGGGACGCGAGAATGAGCAGTTCTTC | CASTAGRENEQFF
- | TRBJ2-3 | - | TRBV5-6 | TGTGCCAGCAGCCGCATGGTAGATACGCAGTATTTT | CASSRMVDTQYF
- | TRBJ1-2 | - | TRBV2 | TGTGCCAGCAGTGTATCCCCCTCGCACTATGGCTACACCTTC | CASSVSPSHYGYTF
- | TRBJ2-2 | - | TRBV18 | TGTGCCAGCTCACCAGTTTCCAGGGCAGGCGCCGGGGAGCTGTTTTTT | CASSPVSRAGAGELFF
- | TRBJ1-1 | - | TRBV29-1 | TGCAGCGTTGTCAGGGGCTTGAACACTGAAGCTTTCTTT | CSVVRGLNTEAFF
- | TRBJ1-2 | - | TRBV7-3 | TGTGCCAGCAGCTTATCAGGGGCGCATGGCTACACCTTC | CASSLSGAHGYTF
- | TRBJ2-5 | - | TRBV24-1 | TGTGCCACCAGTGATACCGAACGGGACCAAGAGACCCAGTACTTC | CATSDTERDQETQYF
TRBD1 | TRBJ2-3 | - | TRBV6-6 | TGTGCCAGCAGTCGCCCGGACAGGGAGGCAGATACGCAGTATTTT | CASSRPDREADTQYF
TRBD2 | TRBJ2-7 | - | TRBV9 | TGTGCCAGCAGCGTAGATCCACTAGCGGGCGTGAGATACGAGCAGTACTTC | CASSVDPLAGVRYEQYF
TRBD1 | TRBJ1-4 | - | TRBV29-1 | TGCAGCGTTGAAGATGGGACAGAGGATGAAAAACTGTTTTTT | CSVEDGTEDEKLFF
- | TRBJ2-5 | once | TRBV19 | TGTGCCAGTAGTGATCAGGGCCAAGAGACCCAGTACTTC | CASSDQGQETQYF